This TCR beta chain is from a study of patients and donors after allogeneic stem cell transplantation. CDR1 and CDR2 (germline): SGHTA, FQGNSA. V dropped 3 bases and J dropped 5 bases, with 13 bases sitting between them. The CDR3 totals 14 residues. TCRdb reprocessed the RT-PCR reads via MiXCR and lists one record per CDR3 protein. Found here are 200 to 250 distinct CDR3 sequences, approximately 2% of them singletons; the top ten hold less than 40%. This clonotype was counted between two and nine times. The sequence was collected from a human donor who was either an allogeneic HSCT recipient or a stem cell or donor lymphocyte infusion donor (not recorded which). It is not recorded whose cells these are; they may come from a transplant donor. This chain joins TRBV7-2 and TRBJ2-5; D uncertain. Sequenced sample: blood, either unsorted or a sorted T cell fraction (not recorded which). CDR3 sequence (DNA): TGTGCCAGCAGCTTCGGGCCGTATGGGGAGACCCAGTACTTC. Its translation is CASSFGPYGETQYF.